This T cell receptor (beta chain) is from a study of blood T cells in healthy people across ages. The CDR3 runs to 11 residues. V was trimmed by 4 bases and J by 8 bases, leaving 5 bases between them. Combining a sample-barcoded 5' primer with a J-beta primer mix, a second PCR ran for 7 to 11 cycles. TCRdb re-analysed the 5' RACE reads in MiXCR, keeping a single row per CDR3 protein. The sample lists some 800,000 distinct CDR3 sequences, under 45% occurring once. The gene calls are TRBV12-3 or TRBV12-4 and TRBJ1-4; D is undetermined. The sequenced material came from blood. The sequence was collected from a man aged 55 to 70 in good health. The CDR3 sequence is CASSYREKLFF. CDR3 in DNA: TGTGCCAGCAGTTATCGGGAAAAACTGTTTTTT.